These 28 T cell receptor beta chains originate from one sample sequenced in a study of synovial regulatory T cells in juvenile arthritis (dated by TCRdb to between 2015 and 2016). The library was obtained by the immunoSEQ multiplex PCR assay. TCRdb provides this immuneACCESS table in a form limited to in-frame rearrangements. Some clones are lacking; in checked studies, under half of them reflect an unresolved V gene, and why the rest are absent is not known. The sample's records list some 9,200 clones. The top ten hold roughly 0.7% of the sample. The specimen sequenced was Treg cells from blood. In light of the paper, this sample's cell subset or site label describes: remaining (HLA-DR-negative) circulating blood Treg cells. The receptors were sampled from a donor aged 2-35 years with juvenile idiopathic arthritis.

V gene TRBV28 combines with J gene TRBJ1-2; the D call of TRBD1 rests on TCRdb alone, since no DNA is present to check it. CDR3 length equals 14 residues. Nucleotide data are not available. Germline-derived CDR1 and CDR2 are MDHEN and SYDVKM. The CDR3: CASSLSPDTYGYTF.

The rearrangement joins TRBV18 to TRBJ2-6. CDR3 length equals 13 residues. No DNA was logged. From germline, CDR1 is KGHSH and CDR2 LQKENI. CDR3 protein: CASSPRGANVLTF.

This rearrangement joins TRBV4-3 to TRBJ2-4; TCRdb's D call of TRBD2 is untestable without DNA. In germline, CDR1 is LGHNA, CDR2 YSLEER. This CDR3 contains 19 residues. The DNA is unrecorded. CDR3 residues: CASSQARGLAGGPLNIQYF.

The chain has TRBV5-6 and TRBJ1-4. CDR1 is SGHDT and CDR2 is YYEEEE in the germline V gene. The CDR3 consists of 14 residues. No DNA appears here. This CDR3 reads CASSWGEPNEKLFF. Together with reference TRBV5-6 and TRBJ1-4, the CDR3 gives the full variable domain: DAGVTQSPTHLIKTRGQQVTLRCSPKSGHDTVSWYQQALGQGPQFIFQYYEEEERQRGNFPDRFSGHQFPNYSSELNVNALLLGDSALYLCASSWGEPNEKLFFGSGTQLSVL.

The gene calls are TRBV5-1 and TRBJ2-1; TCRdb's assignment of TRBD2 cannot be checked, as there is no DNA. CDR3 length equals 19 residues. The protein alone is recorded here. Germline lookup yields CDR1 SGHRS and CDR2 YFSETQ. The CDR3 reads CASSGLGTSGSRVYNEQFF. Complete variable domain (other parts from reference TRBV5-1 and TRBJ2-1): KAGVTQTPRYLIKTRGQQVTLSCSPISGHRSVSWYQQTPGQGLQFLFEYFSETQRNKGNFPGRFSGRQFSNSRSEMNVSTLELGDSALYLCASSGLGTSGSRVYNEQFFGPGTRLTVL.

The chain uses TRBV6-5 and TRBJ2-2. CDR1 and CDR2 from the germline V gene are MNHEY and SVGAGI. This CDR3 has 12 residues. The DNA sequence is not available. The CDR3: CASSAPAGELFF.

The J gene is TRBJ1-1, the V gene TRBV19; TCRdb names TRBD1, which stays unverified in the absence of DNA. The CDR3 is 17 amino acids. No DNA is listed. In germline, CDR1 is LNHDA, CDR2 SQIVND (reference sequence). The CDR3 loop is CASRPRGTGKGDTEAFF.

This CDR3 is CASSLGPETGDTEAFF. This sequence joins TRBV11-3 and TRBJ1-1; TCRdb reports TRBD1, a call that lacks DNA to check it against. The CDR3 runs 16 residues. The DNA sequence is not available. Germline assignment: CDR1 SGHNT and CDR2 YENEEA.

This chain connects TRBV6-6 to TRBJ2-7; checking the TCRdb D call of TRBD2 is not possible without DNA. The germline gives CDR1 MNHNY, CDR2 SVGAGI (reference sequence). The CDR3 consists of 16 residues. Only the protein is on record. The CDR3 sequence is CASSLLGAGAMREQYF.

The chain couples TRBV7-2 to TRBJ1-4; lacking DNA, the TRBD1 call made by TCRdb goes unchecked. The germline CDR1 and CDR2 sequences are SGHTA and FQGNSA. The CDR3 has 15 residues. A DNA sequence was not provided. CDR3 residues: CASSLTGTIGEKLFF. Combining the CDR3 with reference TRBV7-2 and TRBJ1-4 gives the whole variable domain GAGVSQSPSNKVTEKGKDVELRCDPISGHTALYWYRQSLGQGLEFLIYFQGNSAPDKSGLPSDRFSAERTGGSVSTLTIQRTQQEDSAVYLCASSLTGTIGEKLFFGSGTQLSVL.

The gene calls are TRBV11-2 and TRBJ2-1. CDR3 size: 15 residues. The DNA is unrecorded. Germline V gene data show CDR1 as SGHAT and CDR2 as FQNNGV. The chain's CDR3 is CASSFRQGEIGEQFF.

The chain recombines TRBV6-6 with TRBJ2-1; checking the TCRdb D call of TRBD2 is not possible without DNA. Germline assignment: CDR1 MNHNY and CDR2 SVGAGI (reference sequence). The CDR3 loop spans 15 amino acids. No DNA accompanies this entry. The CDR3 sequence is CASSRGTSGSNEQFF.

The chain combines TRBV5-1 with TRBJ1-2. CDR3 length: 14 amino acids. No DNA was logged. From germline, CDR1 is SGHRS and CDR2 YFSETQ. CDR3: CASSWAGGTYGYTF.

The chain carries TRBV28 and TRBJ2-7; TCRdb's D call of TRBD2 is untestable without DNA. Germline CDR1 and CDR2: MDHEN and SYDVKM. This CDR3 is 14 amino acids long. No DNA is recorded. CDR3 protein: CASSFIEASYEQYF.

The V call is TRBV6-5, the J call TRBJ1-2. Germline V gene data show CDR1 as MNHEY and CDR2 as SVGAGI. The CDR3 has 15 amino acids. DNA was not recorded. CDR3 region: CASSYSRGGVGGYTF.

The rearrangement links TRBV7-9 to TRBJ2-5. The CDR3 is 14 amino acids. This entry has no DNA. CDR1 and CDR2 from the germline V gene are SEHNR and FQNEAQ (reference sequence). The CDR3 spells CASSLGKYQETQYF.

The chain couples TRBV2 to TRBJ1-1; TCRdb names TRBD1, which stays unverified in the absence of DNA. The CDR3 is 13 amino acids. DNA for this receptor is not on file. Germline assignment: CDR1 SNHLY and CDR2 FYNNEI. CDR3 in amino acids: CASSGQGYTEAFF.

This chain connects TRBV7-9 to TRBJ1-1. The V gene's germline CDR1 is SEHNR and CDR2 FQNEAQ (reference sequence). This CDR3 is 13 amino acids long. The protein alone is recorded here. Here the CDR3 reads CASSNSMNTEAFF.

This chain connects TRBV30 to TRBJ1-2. The germline V gene has CDR1 GTSNPN and CDR2 SVGIG (reference sequence). The CDR3 is 12 residues long. The nucleotide record is missing. Here the CDR3 reads CAWIRENYGYTF.

The chain recombines TRBV14 with TRBJ1-3. The CDR3 length is 16 residues. The coding DNA is unavailable. Germline loops: CDR1 SGHDN, CDR2 FVKESK. The CDR3 is CASSRNGGSSGNTIYF.

V and J are TRBV18 and TRBJ2-7; the TCRdb D gene call, TRBD1, has no DNA to confirm it. The CDR3 loop spans 14 amino acids. The nucleotide record is missing. Germline assignment: CDR1 KGHSH and CDR2 LQKENI. Here the CDR3 reads CASSPPGRGYEQYF.

By frequency, this clone is medium-sized. This chain joins TRBV6-5 and TRBJ2-2; the D call from TCRdb, TRBD1, cannot be confirmed without DNA. Germline CDR1 is MNHEY and CDR2 is SVGAGI. The CDR3 is 14 residues long. DNA is not recorded here. This chain's CDR3 is CASSQGANTGELFF.

The chain links TRBV18 to TRBJ2-1; TCRdb's D gene call, TRBD2, goes unchecked for lack of DNA. This CDR3 comprises 17 residues. The nucleotide record is missing. The germline V gene encodes CDR1 KGHSH and CDR2 LQKENI. CDR3 sequence reads: CASSPPNRSGRQEEQFF. The whole variable domain, filled in from reference TRBV18 and TRBJ2-1, reads NAGVMQNPRHLVRRRGQEARLRCSPMKGHSHVYWYRQLPEEGLKFMVYLQKENIIDESGMPKERFSAEFPKEGPSILRIQQVVRGDSAAYFCASSPPNRSGRQEEQFFGPGTRLTVL.

The rearrangement links TRBV19 to TRBJ2-7; the D gene TCRdb calls, TRBD2, cannot be checked with no DNA. This CDR3 has 15 residues. Nucleotide data are not available. Germline CDR1 is LNHDA and CDR2 is SQIVND (reference sequence). CDR3 residues: CASSRREGRLYEQYF.

The chain couples TRBV28 to TRBJ2-5; the D call from TCRdb, TRBD2, cannot be confirmed without DNA. The V gene's germline CDR1 is MDHEN and CDR2 SYDVKM. This CDR3 is 18 amino acids long. The DNA sequence is not available. CDR3 sequence reads: CASLPPPGKGGLQETQYF. The variable domain in full, completed from reference TRBV28 and TRBJ2-5, reads DVKVTQSSRYLVKRTGEKVFLECVQDMDHENMFWYRQDPGLGLRLIYFSYDVKMKEKGDIPEGYSVSREKKERFSLILESASTNQTSMYLCASLPPPGKGGLQETQYFGPGTRLLVL.

The rearrangement links TRBV7-9 to TRBJ2-1; TCRdb calls TRBD2, which cannot be checked without DNA. Germline CDR1 and CDR2: SEHNR and FQNEAQ (reference sequence). This CDR3 is built from 16 residues. This entry has no DNA. The CDR3 here is CASSLGGGLRSNEQFF.

The V and J genes are TRBV2 and TRBJ2-1; TCRdb returns TRBD1, unconfirmable since there is no DNA. The germline CDR1 and CDR2 sequences are SNHLY and FYNNEI. The CDR3 loop spans 15 amino acids. There is no recorded DNA. CDR3: CASRGPQGMRNEQFF. Using reference TRBV2 and TRBJ2-1 for the parts outside the CDR3, the full variable domain is EPEVTQTPSHQVTQMGQEVILRCVPISNHLYFYWYRQILGQKVEFLVSFYNNEISEKSEIFDDQFSVERPDGSNFTLKIRSTKLEDSAMYFCASRGPQGMRNEQFFGPGTRLTVL.

This chain connects TRBV5-1 to TRBJ1-1; TCRdb indicates TRBD1, and absent DNA this call remains unverified. Germline V gene data show CDR1 as SGHRS and CDR2 as YFSETQ. The CDR3 contains 13 residues. No DNA sequence is on record. The CDR3 sequence: CASRSQLNTEAFF.